This TCR beta chain was profiled in a study of graft-versus-host responses after intestinal transplantation. Study-wide background: Transplantation in recipients was multivisceral, liver-intestinal, or isolated intestinal. All recipients got anti-thymocyte globulin induction, then tacrolimus and steroids for about 3 years. Findings of the study overall: Early post-transplant HvG declines showed an association with peak circulating GvH clone levels. Recipient marrow contained GvH clones, some of which appeared first in ileum or blood.

In regard to this clone: Its antigen remains unidentified.

Germline CDR1 MDHEN, CDR2 SYDVKM. Germline trimming cut 5 bases from V and 1 base from J; bases unmatched to any gene: 4. This CDR3 is built from 15 residues. The protocol was immunoSEQ multiplex PCR, while the TCRdb copy is restricted to in-frame clones and leaves out a portion. The table has over 65,000 clones, around 91% seen once; the top ten hold nearly 0.1%. The sample consisted of unstimulated CD4+ T cells sorted from spleen or lymph node cells, taken before intestinal transplant. The chain combines TRBV28 with TRBJ2-4, with 8 bases matching TRBD1. This clonotype was sampled from a human donor who received an intestinal transplant. CDR3 loop: CASSRQGSAKNIQYF. DNA of the CDR3: TGTGCCAGCAGTAGACAGGGGAGTGCCAAAAACATTCAGTACTTC.